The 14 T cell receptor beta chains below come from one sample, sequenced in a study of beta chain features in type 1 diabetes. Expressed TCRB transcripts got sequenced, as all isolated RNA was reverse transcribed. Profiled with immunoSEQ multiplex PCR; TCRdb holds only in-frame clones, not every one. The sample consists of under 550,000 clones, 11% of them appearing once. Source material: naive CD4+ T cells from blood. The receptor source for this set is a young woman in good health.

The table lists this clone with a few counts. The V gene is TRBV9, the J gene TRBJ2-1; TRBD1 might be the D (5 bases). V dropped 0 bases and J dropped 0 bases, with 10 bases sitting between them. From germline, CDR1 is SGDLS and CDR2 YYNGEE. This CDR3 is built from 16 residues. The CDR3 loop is CASSVGAGRSYNEQFF. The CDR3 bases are TGTGCCAGCAGCGTAGGGGCAGGGCGCTCCTACAATGAGCAGTTCTTC.

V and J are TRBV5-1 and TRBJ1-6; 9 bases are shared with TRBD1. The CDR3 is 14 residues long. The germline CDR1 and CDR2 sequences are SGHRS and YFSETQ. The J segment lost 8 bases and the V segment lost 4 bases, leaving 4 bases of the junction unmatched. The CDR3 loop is CASSIRDRDSPLHF. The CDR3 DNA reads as TGCGCCAGCAGCATCCGGGACAGGGATTCACCCCTCCACTTT.

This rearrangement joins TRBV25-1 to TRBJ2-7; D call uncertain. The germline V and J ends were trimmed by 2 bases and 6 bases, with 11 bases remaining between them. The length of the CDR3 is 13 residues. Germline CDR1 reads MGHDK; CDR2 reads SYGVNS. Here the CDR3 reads CASSENLPGEQYF. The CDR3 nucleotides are TGTGCCAGCAGTGAAAACTTGCCTGGCGAGCAGTACTTC.

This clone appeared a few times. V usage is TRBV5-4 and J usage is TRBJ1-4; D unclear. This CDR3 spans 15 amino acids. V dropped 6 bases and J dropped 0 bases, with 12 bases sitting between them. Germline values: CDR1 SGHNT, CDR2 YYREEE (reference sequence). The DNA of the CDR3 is TGTGCCAGCACCAGCGGTACCCCAACTAATGAAAAACTGTTTTTT. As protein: CASTSGTPTNEKLFF.

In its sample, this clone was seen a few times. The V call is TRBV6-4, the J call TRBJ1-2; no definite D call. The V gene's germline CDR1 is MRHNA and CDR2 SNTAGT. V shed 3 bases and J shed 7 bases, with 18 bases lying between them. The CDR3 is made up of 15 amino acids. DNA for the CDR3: TGTGCCAGCAGTGAGATGGCAGGCCCAGTCCTTGGCTACACCTTC. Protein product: CASSEMAGPVLGYTF.

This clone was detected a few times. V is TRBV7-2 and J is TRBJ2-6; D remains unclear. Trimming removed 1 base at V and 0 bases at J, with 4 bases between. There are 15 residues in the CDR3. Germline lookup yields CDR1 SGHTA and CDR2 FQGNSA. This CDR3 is CASSLVLSGANVLTF. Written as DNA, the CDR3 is TGTGCCAGCAGCTTAGTCCTCTCTGGGGCCAACGTCCTGACTTTC. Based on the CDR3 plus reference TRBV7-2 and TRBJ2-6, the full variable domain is GAGVSQSPSNKVTEKGKDVELRCDPISGHTALYWYRQSLGQGLEFLIYFQGNSAPDKSGLPSDRFSAERTGGSVSTLTIQRTQQEDSAVYLCASSLVLSGANVLTFGAGSRLTVL.

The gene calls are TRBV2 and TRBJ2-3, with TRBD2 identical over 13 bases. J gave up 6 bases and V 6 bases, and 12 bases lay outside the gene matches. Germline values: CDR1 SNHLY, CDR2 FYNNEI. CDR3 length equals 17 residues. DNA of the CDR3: TGTGCCAGCAGCCCCGCCTTAACTAGCGGGGGGGCGGATACGCAGTATTTT. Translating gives CASSPALTSGGADTQYF.

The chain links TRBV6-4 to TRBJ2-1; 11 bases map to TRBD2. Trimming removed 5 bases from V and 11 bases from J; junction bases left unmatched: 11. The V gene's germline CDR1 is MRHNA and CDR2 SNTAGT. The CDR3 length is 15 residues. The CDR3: CASSKGTSGVNKQFF. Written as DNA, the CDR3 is TGTGCCAGCAGTAAAGGGACTAGCGGAGTGAATAAGCAGTTCTTC.

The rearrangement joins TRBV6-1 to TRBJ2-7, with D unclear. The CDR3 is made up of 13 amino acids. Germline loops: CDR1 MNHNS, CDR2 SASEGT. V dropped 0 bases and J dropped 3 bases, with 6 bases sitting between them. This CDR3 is CASSEAPYYEQYV. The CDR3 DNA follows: TGTGCCAGCAGTGAAGCGCCCTACTACGAGCAGTACGTC.

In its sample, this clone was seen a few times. The CDR3 DNA reads as TGTGCCAGCAGCTTAGGACTAGAAACAGGGGACAATGAGCAGTTCTTC. Protein: CASSLGLETGDNEQFF. This chain links TRBV7-9 with TRBJ2-1; possibly TRBD1 for D (7 bases). Trimming took off 1 base at V and 5 bases at J, with 15 bases between the two ends. Germline CDR1 reads SEHNR; CDR2 reads FQNEAQ (reference sequence). This CDR3 comprises 16 residues.

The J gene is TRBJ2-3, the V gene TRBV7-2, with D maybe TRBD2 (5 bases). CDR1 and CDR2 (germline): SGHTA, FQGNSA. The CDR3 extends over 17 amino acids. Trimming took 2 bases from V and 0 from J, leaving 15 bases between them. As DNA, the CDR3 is TGTGCCAGCAGCTTACAGAGGGCGGCGACTAGCACAGATACGCAGTATTTT. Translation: CASSLQRAATSTDTQYF.

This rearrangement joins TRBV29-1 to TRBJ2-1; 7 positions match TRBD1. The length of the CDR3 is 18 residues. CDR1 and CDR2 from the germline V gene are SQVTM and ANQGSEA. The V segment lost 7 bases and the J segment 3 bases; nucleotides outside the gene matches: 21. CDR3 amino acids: CSGIDRESPVAGYNEQFF. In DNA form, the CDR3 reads TGCAGCGGCATCGACAGGGAATCGCCCGTGGCGGGCTACAATGAGCAGTTCTTC.

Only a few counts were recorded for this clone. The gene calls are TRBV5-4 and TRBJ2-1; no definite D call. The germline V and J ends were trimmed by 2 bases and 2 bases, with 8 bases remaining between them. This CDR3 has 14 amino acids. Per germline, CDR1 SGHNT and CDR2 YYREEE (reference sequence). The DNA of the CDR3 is TGTGCCAGCAGCTTCACCTCAACCTACAATGAGCAGTTCTTC. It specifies CASSFTSTYNEQFF.

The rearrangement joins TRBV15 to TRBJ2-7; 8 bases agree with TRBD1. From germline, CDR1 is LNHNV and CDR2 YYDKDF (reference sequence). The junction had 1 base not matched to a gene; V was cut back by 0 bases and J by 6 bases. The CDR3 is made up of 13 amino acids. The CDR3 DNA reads TGTGCCACCAGCAGAGACAGGGGGCGCGAGCAGTACTTC. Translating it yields CATSRDRGREQYF.